The entry below describes one T cell receptor (beta chain). Study processing details: Quantification of nucleated cells was approximated via reference gene primer amplification. Method: immunoSEQ multiplex PCR; TCRdb's copy keeps in-frame clones and lacks some. The D gene and trimming were derived from the DNA, and the V and J assignments and clone size from that table. The table shows more than 350,000 clones, with approximately 90% occurring only once. These data come from a study of blood T cell repertoires in COVID-19. The sample comprised PBMCs or T cells enriched from blood (not recorded which). The sequence came from a woman aged 18 to 35 who had been exposed to COVID-19.

CDR3 residues: CATRRDRGTNEQFF. The CDR3 DNA reads as TGTGCCACCCGTAGGGACAGGGGGACCAATGAGCAGTTCTTC. The rearrangement uses TRBV24-1 and TRBJ2-1, with 11 nucleotides matching TRBD1. The CDR3 runs to 14 residues. The germline V gene has CDR1 KGHDR and CDR2 SFDVKD. The ends lost 9 bases at V and 6 bases at J; junction bases unmatched: 6.